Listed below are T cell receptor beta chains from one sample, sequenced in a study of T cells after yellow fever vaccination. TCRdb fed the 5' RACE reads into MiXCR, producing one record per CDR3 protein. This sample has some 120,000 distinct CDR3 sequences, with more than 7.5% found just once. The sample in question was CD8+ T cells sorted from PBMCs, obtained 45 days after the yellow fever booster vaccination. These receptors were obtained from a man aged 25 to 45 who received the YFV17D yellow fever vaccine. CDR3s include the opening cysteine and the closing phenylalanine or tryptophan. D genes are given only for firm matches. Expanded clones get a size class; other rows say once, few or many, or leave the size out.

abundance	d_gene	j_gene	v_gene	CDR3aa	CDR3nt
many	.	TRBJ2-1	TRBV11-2	CASSKGVARYNEQFF	TGTGCCAGCAGTAAGGGAGTAGCGCGATACAATGAGCAGTTCTTC
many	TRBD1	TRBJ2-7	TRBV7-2	CASSFPGQGNEQYF	TGTGCCAGCAGCTTTCCCGGACAGGGTAACGAGCAGTACTTC
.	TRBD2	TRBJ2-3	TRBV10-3	CAISESTSGVTDTQYF	TGTGCCATCAGTGAGTCTACTAGCGGGGTCACAGATACGCAGTATTTT
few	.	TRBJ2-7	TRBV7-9	CASSSGRTAYEQYF	TGTGCCAGCAGCTCGGGGCGGACAGCCTACGAGCAGTACTTC
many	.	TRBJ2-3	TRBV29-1	CSVEPYDTQYF	TGCAGCGTTGAACCCTACGATACGCAGTATTTT
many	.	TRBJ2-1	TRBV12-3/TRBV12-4	CASRAGRGIDEQFF	TGTGCCAGCCGGGCAGGACGGGGCATCGATGAGCAGTTCTTC
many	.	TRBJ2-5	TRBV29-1	CSVAEDRKETQYF	TGCAGCGTCGCAGAGGACAGAAAAGAGACCCAGTACTTC
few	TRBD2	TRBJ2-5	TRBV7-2	CASSALAGKETQYF	TGTGCCAGCAGCGCGCTAGCGGGCAAAGAGACCCAGTACTTC
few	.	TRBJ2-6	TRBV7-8	CASSPPFLTF	TGTGCCAGCAGCCCCCCATTCCTGACTTTC
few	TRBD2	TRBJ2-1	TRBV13	CASSWLAGSQEQFF	TGTGCCAGCAGCTGGCTAGCGGGGAGTCAGGAGCAGTTCTTC
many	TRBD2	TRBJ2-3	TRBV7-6	CASSAVPSGSPDTQYF	TGTGCCAGCAGTGCAGTACCTAGCGGGAGTCCAGATACGCAGTATTTT
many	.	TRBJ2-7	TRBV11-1	CASSFADKMVEGRYEQYF	TGTGCCAGCAGCTTCGCGGACAAGATGGTTGAAGGGAGATACGAGCAGTACTTC
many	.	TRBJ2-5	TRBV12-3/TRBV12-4	CASSSWSRDAEETQYF	TGTGCCAGCAGTTCCTGGTCAAGGGACGCGGAAGAGACCCAGTACTTC
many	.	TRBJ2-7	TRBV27	CASSSGTAVSEQYF	TGTGCCAGCAGTTCCGGGACGGCCGTCTCCGAGCAGTACTTC
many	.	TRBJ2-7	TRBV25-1	CASSPRGLYEQYF	TGTGCCAGCAGTCCCAGGGGACTATACGAGCAGTACTTC
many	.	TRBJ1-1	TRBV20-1	CSARDEAVEAFF	TGCAGTGCTAGAGATGAGGCAGTTGAAGCTTTCTTT
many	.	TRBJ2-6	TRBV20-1	CSARDGLSGANVLTF	TGCAGTGCTAGAGATGGCCTTTCGGGGGCCAACGTCCTGACTTTC
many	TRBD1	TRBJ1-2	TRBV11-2	CASSYGQDRYTF	TGTGCCAGCAGCTACGGACAGGATCGCTACACCTTC
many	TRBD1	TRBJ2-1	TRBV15	CATSRGRDRATYNEQFF	TGTGCCACCAGCAGAGGCCGGGACAGGGCAACCTACAATGAGCAGTTCTTC
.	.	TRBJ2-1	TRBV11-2	CASSVGLSGEQFF	TGTGCCAGCAGCGTGGGCCTTTCGGGTGAGCAGTTCTTC
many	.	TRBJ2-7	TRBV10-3	CATLTNEEQYF	TGTGCCACCCTGACGAACGAGGAGCAGTACTTC
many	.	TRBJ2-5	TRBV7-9	CASSLAFWRDQETQYF	TGTGCCAGCAGCTTAGCGTTTTGGAGGGACCAAGAGACCCAGTACTTC
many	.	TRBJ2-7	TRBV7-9	CASSPPQDSAYEQYF	TGTGCCAGCAGCCCACCCCAAGACAGTGCCTACGAGCAGTACTTC
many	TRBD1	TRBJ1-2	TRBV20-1	CSVLKVTGADGYTF	TGCAGTGTACTCAAAGTAACAGGGGCGGATGGCTACACCTTC
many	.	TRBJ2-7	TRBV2	CASSIYEQYF	TGTGCCAGCAGTATATACGAGCAGTACTTC
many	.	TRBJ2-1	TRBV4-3	CASSQDSVNNEQFF	TGCGCCAGCAGCCAAGATTCTGTTAACAATGAGCAGTTCTTC
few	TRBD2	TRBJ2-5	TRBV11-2	CASRYGLAGTQETQYF	TGTGCCAGCAGATACGGACTAGCGGGGACCCAAGAGACCCAGTACTTC
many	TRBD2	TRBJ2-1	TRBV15	CATSTVLGALLGPSGRGNEQFF	TGTGCCACCAGCACCGTTTTGGGGGCGCTCCTAGGGCCTAGCGGGAGAGGCAATGAGCAGTTCTTC
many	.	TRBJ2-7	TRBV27	CASSLSPGSSYEQYF	TGTGCCAGCAGTTTGTCTCCGGGTAGCTCCTACGAGCAGTACTTC